This passage covers 26 T cell receptor beta chains from one sample sequenced in a study of blood T cell repertoires in COVID-19. Clones were read by immunoSEQ multiplex PCR, and TCRdb kept only the in-frame ones, dropping some. The data show approximately 25,000 clones, 80% to 90% seen once. The sample consisted of peripheral blood. These receptors all come from a woman aged 70-85 years with COVID-19, enrolled during active disease.

The rearrangement links TRBV18 to TRBJ2-3; TRBD2 aligns across 9 bases. After removal of 4 bases from V and 1 base from J, the junction contained 0 bases not matched to a gene. The CDR3 sequence is 14 residues long. CDR1 and CDR2 from the germline V gene are KGHSH and LQKENI. As DNA, the CDR3 is TGTGCCAGCTCACAGCGGGAGGGCACAGATACGCAGTATTTT. This encodes CASSQREGTDTQYF.

The chain employs TRBV12-3 or TRBV12-4 and TRBJ2-7; D remains ambiguous. The CDR3 has 13 amino acids. V was shortened by 5 bases and J by 6 bases, with 14 bases between the two germline ends. CDR3 protein: CASSPLKVSEQYF. For the CDR3, the DNA is TGTGCCAGCAGTCCACTAAAGGTCTCCGAGCAGTACTTC.

The chain uses TRBV12-5 and TRBJ2-1; D is possibly TRBD1 (6 bases). V was clipped by 0 bases and J by 8 bases, with 11 bases between them. This CDR3 is built from 14 residues. The V gene's germline CDR1 is LGHNT and CDR2 FRNRAP. The CDR3, as DNA: TGTGCTAGTGGTTTGGTACAGGGAAGGCATGAGCAGTTCTTC. Amino acids: CASGLVQGRHEQFF.

V usage is TRBV7-7 and J usage is TRBJ2-3; TRBD2 matches 9 bases. The CDR3 loop spans 15 amino acids. CDR1 and CDR2 (germline): SSHAT, FNYEAQ (reference sequence). The trim removed 1 base at V and 4 bases at J, leaving 3 bases unmatched. This CDR3 is CASSLGRGGPDTQYF. The CDR3 bases are TGTGCCAGCAGCTTAGGGCGGGGGGGCCCAGATACGCAGTATTTT.

The rearrangement uses TRBV29-1 and TRBJ2-1; 9 nucleotides match TRBD1. The CDR3 length is 13 residues. Germline loops: CDR1 SQVTM, CDR2 ANQGSEA. V lost 7 bases to trimming and J lost 6 bases; unmatched junction nucleotides: 7. The CDR3 spells CSESPGQGNEQFF. The CDR3 nucleotides read TGCAGCGAAAGCCCGGGACAGGGCAATGAGCAGTTCTTC.

V and J are TRBV11-1 and TRBJ1-1; D is undetermined. Germline lookup yields CDR1 SGHAT and CDR2 FQDESV (reference sequence). Trimming shortened V by 2 bases and J by 7 bases, and 8 bases separated the two germline ends. The CDR3 length is 12 residues. In DNA form, the CDR3 reads TGTGCCAGCAGCTTACGGGAAAATGAAGCTTTCTTT. This sequence encodes CASSLRENEAFF.

The rearrangement joins TRBV5-1 to TRBJ1-1, with 7 bases matching TRBD1. Germline V gives CDR1 SGHRS, CDR2 YFSETQ. The trim removed 4 bases at V and 4 bases at J, leaving 10 bases unmatched. The CDR3 sequence is 15 residues long. The CDR3 sequence: CASSTQGRVGTEAFF. Written as DNA, the CDR3 is TGCGCCAGCAGCACACAGGGGCGGGTCGGCACTGAAGCTTTCTTT.

V and J are TRBV25-1 and TRBJ2-4, with D possibly matching TRBD1 (6 bases). The CDR3 runs 11 residues. The V gene's germline CDR1 is MGHDK and CDR2 SYGVNS. Trimming pared 4 bases from V and 10 bases from J, leaving 8 bases between. The CDR3 protein is CASSGDTIQYF. In DNA form, the CDR3 reads TGTGCCAGCAGTGGGGACACGATTCAGTACTTC.

This chain uses TRBV2 with TRBJ1-2; 8 nucleotides agree with TRBD1. The germline V gene has CDR1 SNHLY and CDR2 FYNNEI. This CDR3 has 13 residues. Trimming at V came to 4 bases and at J to 4 bases, leaving 2 bases not matched to a gene. CDR3 in DNA: TGTGCCAGCAGTGGGGACAGGTTCTATGGCTACACCTTC. Amino acids: CASSGDRFYGYTF.

J is TRBJ1-2 and V is TRBV27; D possibly corresponds to TRBD1 (5 bases). Germline assignment: CDR1 MNHEY and CDR2 SMNVEV (reference sequence). The CDR3 consists of 17 residues. V dropped 5 bases and J dropped 0 bases, with 19 bases sitting between them. DNA for the CDR3: TGTGCCAGCAGTCCACATGGACAAACTATCCCTAACTATGGCTACACCTTC. Residues: CASSPHGQTIPNYGYTF.

J is TRBJ1-2 and V is TRBV6-5; 8 bases align to TRBD1. The CDR3 sequence is 13 residues long. In germline, CDR1 is MNHEY, CDR2 SVGAGI. The trim removed 6 bases at V and 4 bases at J, leaving 4 bases unmatched. CDR3 DNA sequence: TGTGCCAGCAGCACAGGGGGTATCTATGGCTACACCTTC. This gives the protein CASSTGGIYGYTF.

This clone was seen a few times. The chain employs TRBV2 and TRBJ1-6; 7 bases agree with TRBD1. CDR3 length: 13 residues. V shed 7 bases, J shed 10 bases, and the junction held 7 bases outside the gene matches. Germline V gene lookup returns CDR1 SNHLY and CDR2 FYNNEI. CDR3 sequence reads: CASTGTEKSPLHF. For the CDR3, the DNA is TGTGCCAGCACAGGGACAGAGAAGTCACCCCTCCACTTT.

V gene TRBV6-2 or TRBV6-3 combines with J gene TRBJ1-1; D unclear. The CDR3 totals 13 residues. Germline lookup yields CDR1 MNHEY and CDR2 SVGEGT. Trimming stripped 5 bases from V and 4 bases from J, with 11 bases between. CDR3 coding DNA: TGTGCCAGCAGTACCCCGGGGTCCACTGAAGCTTTCTTT. Encoded protein: CASSTPGSTEAFF.

The table lists this clone with a few counts. This chain uses TRBV7-9 with TRBJ2-1; 11 bases align to TRBD2. Looked up from germline, CDR1 is SEHNR and CDR2 is FQNEAQ (reference sequence). Unmatched junction bases numbered 6, after V lost 5 bases and J lost 12 bases. The CDR3 runs to 13 residues. The DNA of the CDR3 is TGTGCCAGCAGCCCTGCTAGCGGGGGGTGGCAGTTCTTC. This codes for CASSPASGGWQFF.

V and J are TRBV7-8 and TRBJ1-1; D is uncertain. The CDR3 sequence is 13 residues long. The ends were cut back, 6 bases at V and 0 bases at J, with 8 bases in the middle. Germline V gene data show CDR1 as SGHVS and CDR2 as FQNEAQ. CDR3 coding DNA: TGTGCCAGCAGGTCGGTTCTGAACACTGAAGCTTTCTTT. Translated: CASRSVLNTEAFF.

The V gene is TRBV5-4, the J gene TRBJ2-1, with TRBD2 identical over 11 bases. CDR3 length: 14 amino acids. CDR1 is SGHNT and CDR2 is YYREEE in the germline V gene (reference sequence). Trimming cost V 1 base and J 8 bases; bases outside gene matches: 2. In nucleotides, the CDR3 is TGTGCCAGCAGCTTGACTAGCGGGAGAGATGAGCAGTTCTTC. Protein product: CASSLTSGRDEQFF.

The chain employs TRBV3-1 (or the pseudogene TRBV3-2) and TRBJ2-7; D ambiguous. Per the germline V gene, CDR1 is LGHDT and CDR2 is YNNKEL (reference sequence). This CDR3 is built from 13 residues. Trimming shortened V by 3 bases and J by 0 bases, and 6 bases separated the two germline ends. DNA of the CDR3: TGTGCCAGCAGCCAGACAAACTCCTACGAGCAGTACTTC. Its protein product is CASSQTNSYEQYF.

The J gene is TRBJ2-7, the V gene TRBV7-8; possibly TRBD2 for D (7 bases). Trimming pared 1 base from V and 6 bases from J, leaving 13 bases between. The CDR3 contains 14 residues. Germline loops: CDR1 SGHVS, CDR2 FQNEAQ. CDR3 region: CASSLGGGGGEQYV. In DNA form, the CDR3 reads TGTGCCAGCAGCTTAGGGGGAGGGGGAGGCGAGCAGTACGTC.

This sequence joins TRBV5-6 and TRBJ1-3, with unresolved D. Germline V CDR1 and CDR2: SGHDT, YYEEEE. Trimming cost V 4 bases and J 0 bases, with 8 bases left between them. The CDR3 length is 14 residues. CDR3 bases: TGTGCCAGCAGCATCCCTAACTCTGGAAACACCATATATTTT. Residues: CASSIPNSGNTIYF.

V is TRBV11-3 and J is TRBJ2-1, with 10 bases lining up with TRBD2. From germline, CDR1 is SGHNT and CDR2 YENEEA. The CDR3 runs 16 residues. With 4 bases clipped from V and 9 bases from J, the junction kept 12 bases outside the gene matches. In DNA, the CDR3 is TGTGCCAGCAGCTCTAAAGGGGGACTAGCGATAATTGAGCAGTTCTTC. Its protein is CASSSKGGLAIIEQFF.

The rearrangement uses TRBV4-3 and TRBJ1-2; the D gene is possibly TRBD1 (6 bases). The CDR3 contains 15 residues. Trimming took 4 bases from V and 7 from J, leaving 19 bases between them. Per germline, CDR1 LGHNA and CDR2 YSLEER. The CDR3 sequence is CASSPDAGDYLGYTF. In nucleotides, the CDR3 is TGCGCCAGCAGCCCGGACGCAGGGGACTACCTTGGCTACACCTTC.

The rearrangement links TRBV14 to TRBJ1-2; D remains unclear. The germline gives CDR1 SGHDN, CDR2 FVKESK. The CDR3 extends over 13 amino acids. V was clipped by 3 bases and J by 8 bases, with 13 bases between them. DNA of the CDR3: TGTGCCAGCAGCCAGCTGGGCTCCGGAGGCTACACCTTC. This gives the protein CASSQLGSGGYTF.

The chain is built from TRBV5-1 and TRBJ2-2; 8 bases match TRBD1. The trim removed 0 bases at V and 7 bases at J, leaving 8 bases unmatched. The germline V gene has CDR1 SGHRS and CDR2 YFSETQ. This CDR3 has 16 residues. The CDR3 nucleotides read TGCGCCAGCAGCTTGGTGAGGGCAGGGGGCCTCGGGGAGCTGTTTTTT. Encoded protein: CASSLVRAGGLGELFF.

The chain carries TRBV3-1 (or the pseudogene TRBV3-2) and TRBJ1-1, with D possibly TRBD1 on 5 matching bases. The ends were cut back, 7 bases at V and 6 bases at J, with 9 bases in the middle. Germline CDR1 reads LGHDT; CDR2 reads YNNKEL (reference sequence). This CDR3 comprises 11 residues. The CDR3 nucleotides read TGTGCCAGCATTGGGGGGGCTGAAGCTTTCTTT. It specifies CASIGGAEAFF.

The CDR3 DNA is TGTGCCAGCAACGGACTAGCTCCCTCCTACAATGAGCAGTTCTTC. Translation: CASNGLAPSYNEQFF. This chain links TRBV2 with TRBJ2-1, with 8 positions matching TRBD2. The CDR3 length is 15 residues. Germline V lookup: CDR1 SNHLY, CDR2 FYNNEI. After removal of 7 bases from V and 0 bases from J, the junction contained 5 bases not matched to a gene. The variable domain in full, with the rest retrieved from reference TRBV2 and TRBJ2-1, is EPEVTQTPSHQVTQMGQEVILRCVPISNHLYFYWYRQILGQKVEFLVSFYNNEISEKSEIFDDQFSVERPDGSNFTLKIRSTKLEDSAMYFCASNGLAPSYNEQFFGPGTRLTVL.

The chain employs TRBV6-5 and TRBJ1-1, with D perhaps matching TRBD1 (5 bases). The CDR3 is 15 amino acids. Trimming removed 2 bases at V and 3 bases at J, with 13 bases between. Germline assignment: CDR1 MNHEY and CDR2 SVGAGI. As DNA, the CDR3 is TGTGCCAGCAGTTACGTGGGGGGTCCGGACACTGAAGCTTTCTTT. Encoded protein: CASSYVGGPDTEAFF.